The entry below gives a single T cell receptor beta chain sequence along with its context. Its antigen remains unidentified. Every TCR library drew on about 4,000 ng of total RNA. UMIs containing a 6-nucleotide sample barcode were added via template switching. Following a re-call of the 5' RACE reads, TCRdb has one entry per CDR3 protein and lacks DNA. In total, the table holds 140,000 to 150,000 distinct CDR3 sequences. The sample is drawn from a study of monozygotic twins with inflammatory bowel disease. The CDR3 consists of 18 residues. Points from the study as a whole: TCRbeta diversity (inverse Simpson) was lower in IBD patients than in healthy co-twins.

The sequence was collected from a human donor with ulcerative colitis or Crohn's disease, or a healthy co-twin of an affected twin (not recorded which). This chain uses TRBV12-3 or TRBV12-4 with TRBJ2-2; TCRdb names TRBD2, which stays unverified in the absence of DNA. The sequenced material came from blood. The chain's CDR3 is CASTRLAGGPTNTGELFF.